These T cell receptor beta chains were read from a single sample in a study of blood T cell repertoires in COVID-19. Generated by immunoSEQ multiplex PCR, the TCRdb table keeps only in-frame clones and is missing some. The repertoire has a few hundred thousand clones, roughly 90% of them found once; the top ten carry roughly 1%. What was sequenced was peripheral blood. The source is a woman aged 35 to 49 with COVID-19, enrolled during active disease. The CDR3 runs from the conserved cysteine through the conserved F or W. Each record gives: D gene, clone size, V gene, J gene, CDR3 protein, CDR3 DNA. D genes are given only for firm matches. For some rows the clone size is stated as once, few or many, or as a class when expanded; others skip it.

.	.	TRBV28	TRBJ1-4	CAGGGSPNEKLFF	TGTGCCGGGGGGGGTTCCCCTAATGAAAAACTGTTTTTT
.	.	TRBV7-3	TRBJ2-1	CASSLTRASDEQFF	TGTGCCAGCAGTTTAACCAGGGCTAGTGATGAGCAGTTCTTC
.	.	TRBV28	TRBJ2-7	CASISIRDLTYEQYF	TGTGCCAGCATATCCATACGGGACTTAACCTACGAGCAGTACTTC
.	.	TRBV6-2/TRBV6-3	TRBJ2-5	CASSSQETQYF	TGTGCCAGCAGTTCTCAAGAGACCCAGTACTTC
TRBD2	once	TRBV4-3	TRBJ2-1	CASSQDRLAAYNEQFF	TGCGCCAGCAGCCAAGATCGGCTAGCGGCCTACAATGAGCAGTTCTTC
.	.	TRBV7-9	TRBJ2-3	CASSFFVGGPTDTQYF	TGTGCCAGCAGCTTTTTTGTAGGCGGGCCCACAGATACGCAGTATTTT
TRBD2	.	TRBV9	TRBJ2-5	CASSESGVNQETQYF	TGTGCCAGCAGCGAAAGCGGGGTGAACCAAGAGACCCAGTACTTC
TRBD1	.	TRBV28	TRBJ2-7	CASSLTRTGTVPYEQYF	TGTGCCAGCAGTTTAACCAGAACCGGGACAGTTCCTTACGAGCAGTACTTC
TRBD1	.	TRBV14	TRBJ1-3	CASSQDRSQGTSPDTIYF	TGTGCCAGCAGCCAAGACCGATCACAGGGGACGAGCCCGGACACCATATATTTT
TRBD2	once	TRBV6-4	TRBJ2-3	CASSGLASTDTQYF	TGTGCCAGCAGTGGACTAGCGAGCACAGATACGCAGTATTTT
.	.	TRBV11-3	TRBJ2-1	CASSLGPDLLEVGDNEQFF	TGTGCCAGCAGCTTAGGCCCTGATCTTCTAGAGGTCGGGGACAATGAGCAGTTCTTC
TRBD2	.	TRBV3-1/TRBV3-2	TRBJ2-5	CASSQVRRGDYQETQYF	TGTGCCAGCAGCCAAGTTAGGCGGGGGGACTACCAAGAGACCCAGTACTTC
.	once	TRBV4-3	TRBJ1-3	CASSQAGETGNTIYF	TGCGCCAGCAGCCAAGCCGGGGAAACTGGAAACACCATATATTTT
TRBD1	once	TRBV3-1/TRBV3-2	TRBJ1-5	CASSPGTGTSNQPQHF	TGTGCCAGCAGTCCCGGGACAGGTACAAGCAATCAGCCCCAGCATTTT
.	few	TRBV19	TRBJ1-4	CASKDAGINEKLFF	TGTGCCAGCAAGGATGCAGGTATTAATGAAAAACTGTTTTTT
TRBD2	.	TRBV5-4	TRBJ2-5	CASSSTNPGGQETQYF	TGTGCCAGCAGCTCGACGAACCCGGGGGGACAAGAGACCCAGTACTTC
.	.	TRBV7-2	TRBJ1-6	CASSLRRDSPLHF	TGTGCCAGCAGCTTAAGGAGGGATTCACCCCTCCACTTT
.	.	TRBV9	TRBJ2-5	CASSVRGGVNQETQYF	TGTGCCAGCAGCGTACGTGGCGGGGTAAACCAAGAGACCCAGTACTTC
.	.	TRBV25-1	TRBJ1-4	CASSERGEKLFF	TGTGCCAGCAGTGAAAGGGGAGAAAAACTGTTTTTT
.	.	TRBV5-1	TRBJ2-7	CASSLTNRAQRYEQYF	TGCGCCAGCAGCTTGACCAACAGGGCCCAACGGTACGAGCAGTACTTC
TRBD1	.	TRBV19	TRBJ2-7	CASSILGQGADEQYF	TGTGCCAGTAGTATCCTTGGACAGGGGGCAGACGAGCAGTACTTC
TRBD1	.	TRBV27	TRBJ1-1	CASTLRGTGGFTEAFF	TGTGCCAGCACTCTACGGGGGACAGGGGGATTCACTGAAGCTTTCTTT
.	once	TRBV27	TRBJ1-6	CASSLKPQRQGWGSPLHF	TGTGCCAGCAGTTTAAAACCCCAAAGGCAGGGTTGGGGTTCACCCCTCCACTTT
TRBD1	.	TRBV7-2	TRBJ2-3	CASSPDRVSTDTQYF	TGTGCCAGCAGCCCAGACAGGGTAAGCACAGATACGCAGTATTTT
TRBD2	.	TRBV6-2/TRBV6-3	TRBJ2-7	CASSYSRLAGLAEQYF	TGTGCCAGCAGTTACTCGCGTCTAGCGGGTCTGGCCGAGCAGTACTTC
TRBD1	.	TRBV27	TRBJ2-5	CASSTRTGGQETQYF	TGTGCCAGCAGTACACGGACAGGGGGCCAAGAGACCCAGTACTTC
.	.	TRBV27	TRBJ2-3	CASSTLAGPDTQYF	TGTGCCAGCAGTACACTCGCGGGACCAGATACGCAGTATTTT
TRBD1	.	TRBV28	TRBJ1-5	CASSSGDRVNQPQHF	TGTGCCAGCAGTTCCGGAGACAGGGTAAATCAGCCCCAGCATTTT
TRBD1	.	TRBV6-4	TRBJ2-7	CASVVRGQAYEQYF	TGTGCCAGCGTTGTGAGGGGACAGGCCTACGAGCAGTACTTC
.	few	TRBV18	TRBJ1-3	CASSQTQGTGNTIYF	TGTGCCAGCTCACAGACACAGGGAACTGGAAACACCATATATTTT
TRBD2	.	TRBV7-9	TRBJ2-7	CASSPTGGMLSYEQYF	TGTGCCAGCAGCCCGACGGGGGGGATGTTATCCTACGAGCAGTACTTC
.	.	TRBV19	TRBJ2-7	CASSRGSLVEQYF	TGTGCCAGTAGCCGAGGGTCCCTAGTCGAGCAGTACTTC
.	.	TRBV11-2	TRBJ1-2	CASSLTGTRDYGYTF	TGTGCCAGCAGCTTAACAGGGACGAGAGACTATGGCTACACCTTC
TRBD1	.	TRBV18	TRBJ1-4	CASSPQTGAEEKLFF	TGTGCCAGCTCACCCCAGACAGGGGCGGAAGAAAAACTGTTTTTT
TRBD1	.	TRBV4-3	TRBJ1-1	CASSPTGETEAFF	TGCGCCAGCAGCCCGACAGGGGAAACTGAAGCTTTCTTT
.	.	TRBV5-8	TRBJ1-2	CASSHDMFYGYTF	TGTGCCAGCAGCCACGACATGTTCTATGGCTACACCTTC
TRBD2	.	TRBV4-3	TRBJ2-3	CASSRATSAGVTDTQYF	TGCGCCAGCAGCCGGGCCACCTCAGCGGGAGTCACAGATACGCAGTATTTT
.	.	TRBV7-2	TRBJ1-3	CASSLQETRTGNTIYF	TGTGCCAGCAGCTTACAGGAAACTAGGACTGGAAACACCATATATTTT
TRBD2	.	TRBV2	TRBJ2-5	CASSGYLAGEGETQYF	TGTGCCAGCAGTGGGTATCTAGCGGGAGAGGGAGAGACCCAGTACTTC
.	.	TRBV9	TRBJ2-2	CASSAEGAGELFF	TGTGCCAGCAGCGCCGAGGGGGCCGGGGAGCTGTTTTTT
TRBD1	few	TRBV5-4	TRBJ2-7	CASSKVSGTGAHEQYF	TGTGCCAGCAGCAAAGTCTCCGGGACAGGGGCCCACGAGCAGTACTTC
.	.	TRBV7-2	TRBJ1-5	CASSLRVNQPQHF	TGTGCCAGCAGCTTAAGAGTGAATCAGCCCCAGCATTTT
TRBD2	.	TRBV2	TRBJ2-1	CASSYGLAGVNEQFF	TGTGCCAGCAGTTACGGACTAGCGGGAGTCAATGAGCAGTTCTTC